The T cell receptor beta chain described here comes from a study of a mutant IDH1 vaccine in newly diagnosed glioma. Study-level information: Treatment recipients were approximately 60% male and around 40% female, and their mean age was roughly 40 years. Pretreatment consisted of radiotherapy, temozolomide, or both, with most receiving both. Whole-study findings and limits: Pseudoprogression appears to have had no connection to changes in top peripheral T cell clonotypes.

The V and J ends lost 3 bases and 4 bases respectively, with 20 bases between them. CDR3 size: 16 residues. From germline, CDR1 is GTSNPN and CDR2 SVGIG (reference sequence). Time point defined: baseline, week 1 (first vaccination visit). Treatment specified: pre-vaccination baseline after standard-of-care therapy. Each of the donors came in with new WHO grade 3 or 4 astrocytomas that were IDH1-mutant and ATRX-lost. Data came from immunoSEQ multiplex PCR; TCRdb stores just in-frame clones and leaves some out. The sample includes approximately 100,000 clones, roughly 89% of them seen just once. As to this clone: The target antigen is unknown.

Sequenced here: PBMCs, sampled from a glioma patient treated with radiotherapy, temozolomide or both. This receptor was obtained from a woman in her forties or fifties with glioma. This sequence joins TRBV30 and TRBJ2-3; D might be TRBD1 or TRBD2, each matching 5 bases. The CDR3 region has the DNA TGTGCCTGGAGCCCATACGGGGCGGGTGGCGCAGATACGCAGTATTTT. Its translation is CAWSPYGAGGADTQYF.